This T cell receptor beta chain derives from a study of human T cells and chemical hapten exposure. Study-wide background: All through the approximately 25-week study, the scalp of each patient received diphenylcyclopropenone doses weekly. Yields of TCR per sample differed, chiefly owing to small differences in pooled library volume.

What the library attached to individual cDNA molecules were unique molecular identifiers. MiXCR, run by TCRdb on the RACE reads, gives a single entry per CDR3 protein. The sample consists of some 400,000 distinct CDR3 sequences, 4% to 6% of them appearing once. Many counts were recorded for this clonotype. Sample time point: pre-sensitization, week 0. As for treatment: therapeutic diphenylcyclopropenone sensitization with weekly scalp DPC. Total RNA was isolated from unfractionated whole blood. The V gene's germline CDR1 is SGHTA and CDR2 FQGNSA. V gave up 5 bases and J gave up 4 bases, with 12 bases separating them. This CDR3 has 14 residues.

This sequence was found in a woman in her 50s with alopecia areata. Some clones in this sample may be carry-over from other donors' samples. The sample here was whole blood, taken in connection with sensitization to the hapten diphenylcyclopropenone (DPC). The rearrangement joins TRBV7-2 to TRBJ1-5; no firm D call. CDR3 amino acids: CASSPNAVNQPQHF. The CDR3 region has the DNA TGTGCCAGCAGCCCTAATGCGGTAAATCAGCCCCAGCATTTT.